The clone carrying this T cell receptor (beta chain) was seen ten or more times. This record comes from a study of blood T cell repertoires in COVID-19. Whole-study context: Samples of COVID-19 (acute and convalescent) were obtained from the United States, Italy and Spain. Sources were T cells, B-cell-depleted T cells, or PBMCs; the material itself was cDNA or gDNA.

Authors' methods: For nucleated cells, counts were estimated from reference gene primer amplification. Sequenced by immunoSEQ multiplex PCR; TCRdb stores in-frame clones only, minus some. V and J calls plus clone size are reproduced from that table; the DNA served to infer D and trimming. The table shows tens of thousands of clones, with 80% to 90% occurring only once. This receptor was identified in a man between 50 and 59 years old with active COVID-19. Input material: peripheral blood.

CDR3 sequence: CASSFEARRLNEQYF. Written as DNA, the CDR3 is TGTGCCAGCAGTTTTGAAGCTAGGAGACTGAACGAGCAGTACTTC. The V gene is TRBV28, the J gene TRBJ2-7; D not resolved. Germline V gene lookup returns CDR1 MDHEN and CDR2 SYDVKM. The CDR3 length is 15 residues. Between the trimmed V and J ends, which lost 3 bases and 5 bases, there was a span of 17 bases.